This T cell receptor beta chain was recorded in a study of T cell responses to AZD1222 COVID-19 vaccine. Some clones are missing from TCRdb's copy, which holds only in-frame ones; the method was immunoSEQ multiplex PCR. The data hold roughly 190,000 clones, with approximately 95% observed a single time. Trimming shortened V by 2 bases and J by 8 bases, and 10 bases separated the two germline ends. The CDR3 is 13 residues long. The germline V gene has CDR1 MNHEY and CDR2 SVGAGI. In regard to this clone: Its antigen is currently unknown.

Study observations and caveats: Nearly half of unique spike-specific TCRs reportedly avoided B.1.351 and B.1.1.7 mutated regions.

The rearrangement joins TRBV6-5 to TRBJ2-1; no clear D. Source: peripheral blood, taken on day 0 of AZD1222 vaccination. The receptor comes from an adult in good health. The CDR3 is CASSYGNLHEQFF. In DNA form, the CDR3 reads TGTGCCAGCAGTTACGGAAACTTGCATGAGCAGTTCTTC.